The present T cell receptor beta chain was sequenced within a study of blood T cell repertoires in COVID-19. This CDR3 is built from 19 residues. Germline V CDR1 and CDR2: MNHEY, SVGEGT. Deletions cut 6 bases from V and 1 base from J, with 26 bases between. The table came from immunoSEQ multiplex PCR; TCRdb's copy has only in-frame clones and leaves some out. The sample holds about 100,000 clones, about four fifths seen once. The rearrangement joins TRBV6-2 or TRBV6-3 to TRBJ2-3; a weak D match, TRBD1 (6 bases). Sequencing was carried out using peripheral blood. The source of this sequence is a human donor in a cohort sampled during active COVID-19. CDR3 sequence: CASSPRSQGTPYRTDTQYF. CDR3 DNA sequence: TGTGCCAGCAGCCCCCGGAGCCAGGGGACCCCTTATCGCACAGATACGCAGTATTTT.